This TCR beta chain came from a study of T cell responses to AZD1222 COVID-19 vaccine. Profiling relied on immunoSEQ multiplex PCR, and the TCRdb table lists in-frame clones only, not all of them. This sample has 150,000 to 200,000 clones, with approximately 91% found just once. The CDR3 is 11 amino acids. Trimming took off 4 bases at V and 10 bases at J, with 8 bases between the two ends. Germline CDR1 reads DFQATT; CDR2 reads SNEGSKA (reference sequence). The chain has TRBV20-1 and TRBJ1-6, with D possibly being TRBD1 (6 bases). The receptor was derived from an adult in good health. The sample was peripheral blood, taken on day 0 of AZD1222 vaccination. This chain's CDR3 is CSATQGSPLHF. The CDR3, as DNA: TGCAGTGCTACCCAGGGGTCACCCCTCCACTTT.